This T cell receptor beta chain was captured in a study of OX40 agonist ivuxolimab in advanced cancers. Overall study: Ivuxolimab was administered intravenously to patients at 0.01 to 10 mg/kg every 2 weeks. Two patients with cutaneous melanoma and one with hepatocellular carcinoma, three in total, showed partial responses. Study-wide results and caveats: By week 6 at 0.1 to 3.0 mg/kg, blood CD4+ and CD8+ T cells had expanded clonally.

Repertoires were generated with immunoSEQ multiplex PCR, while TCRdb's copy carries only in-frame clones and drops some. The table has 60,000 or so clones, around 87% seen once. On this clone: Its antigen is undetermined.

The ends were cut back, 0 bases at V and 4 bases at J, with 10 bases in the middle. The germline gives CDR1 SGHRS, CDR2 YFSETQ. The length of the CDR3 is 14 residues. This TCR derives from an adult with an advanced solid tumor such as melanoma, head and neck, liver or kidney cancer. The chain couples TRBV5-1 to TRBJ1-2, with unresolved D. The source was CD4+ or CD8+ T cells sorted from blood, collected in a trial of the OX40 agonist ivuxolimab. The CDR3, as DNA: TGCGCCAGCAGCTTGGGTGCCAGCGGCTATGGCTACACCTTC. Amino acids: CASSLGASGYGYTF.